Listed here are 14 T cell receptor beta chains from one sample, sequenced in a study of CD8 T cells in ankylosing spondylitis (dated by TCRdb to the late 2010s). Library preparation was by 5' RACE. Instrument on record: Illumina HiSeq 2500. TCRdb took the public reads, trimmed them with fastp at Q25, ran MiXCR for clone calling and kept in-frame beta chains. For every CDR3 protein sequence, its rows merge into one entry that carries the most common genes and DNA. The sample includes about 240,000 distinct CDR3 sequences, with under 30% observed a single time. Of the sample, over 0.55% falls within the top ten clones. The specimen sequenced was blood, either unsorted or a sorted T cell fraction (not recorded which). Source of these receptors: a male donor with ankylosing spondylitis or in good health (not recorded which).

This chain uses TRBV20-1 with TRBJ1-1; possibly TRBD1 for D (5 bases). The CDR3 is made up of 12 amino acids. Trimming removed 0 bases from V and 8 bases from J, with 10 bases in between. CDR1 and CDR2 (germline): DFQATT, SNEGSKA (reference sequence). The CDR3 DNA follows: TGCAGTGCTAGAGATACGACAGCAGAAGCTTTCTTT. Protein product: CSARDTTAEAFF.

J is TRBJ1-1 and V is TRBV12-3 or TRBV12-4, with TRBD1 as a possible D gene (5 bases). CDR3 size: 14 residues. Trimming left V 8 bases short and J 2 bases short, with 15 bases between. CDR3 residues: CASAKGTANTEAFF. CDR3 DNA sequence: TGTGCCAGCGCAAAAGGGACGGCCAACACTGAAGCTTTCTTT.

In its sample, this clonotype was seen many times. The rearrangement uses TRBV20-1 and TRBJ1-5; 11 nucleotides align to TRBD1. The CDR3 runs 14 residues. Germline CDR1 DFQATT, CDR2 SNEGSKA (reference sequence). The V segment lost 4 bases and the J segment 4 bases; nucleotides outside the gene matches: 3. DNA of the CDR3: TGCAGTGCTATGTGGGACAGGGGGAATCAGCCCCAGCATTTT. It specifies CSAMWDRGNQPQHF.

This clonotype was counted at least ten times. The CDR3 loop is CASSQEGNTEAFF. The CDR3 nucleotides read TGTGCCAGCAGCCAAGAGGGGAACACTGAAGCTTTCTTT. The chain uses TRBV3-1 and TRBJ1-1, with D uncertain. This CDR3 has 13 residues. Germline loops: CDR1 LGHDT, CDR2 YNNKEL (reference sequence). V was shortened by 0 bases and J by 1 base, with 3 bases between the two germline ends.

This clonotype has at least ten counts. The CDR3 sequence is CASSEAERHNSPLHF. The CDR3 nucleotides are TGTGCCAGCAGTGAAGCGGAACGCCATAATTCACCCCTCCACTTT. V usage is TRBV2 and J usage is TRBJ1-6; D is undetermined. Trimming stripped 0 bases from V and 5 bases from J, with 8 bases between. The CDR3 contains 15 residues. Germline V gene data show CDR1 as SNHLY and CDR2 as FYNNEI.

This clonotype was recorded a few times. The chain is built from TRBV29-1 and TRBJ2-2, with 7 bases identical to TRBD1. V dropped 8 bases and J dropped 6; count of bases not matched to a gene: 9. The CDR3 is 13 residues long. In germline, CDR1 is SQVTM, CDR2 ANQGSEA. This chain's CDR3 is CSSYDRVAGELFF. The CDR3 region has the DNA TGCAGCTCCTATGACAGGGTGGCCGGGGAGCTGTTTTTT.

This clonotype was detected many times. The J gene is TRBJ1-1, the V gene TRBV3-1; maybe TRBD1 (5 bases). CDR1 is LGHDT, CDR2 YNNKEL, per germline (reference sequence). The ends were cut back, 0 bases at V and 5 bases at J, with 10 bases in the middle. This CDR3 has 14 residues. CDR3 DNA: TGTGCCAGCAGCCAAGATAACGGGGGGACTGAAGCTTTCTTT. Protein: CASSQDNGGTEAFF.

The sample holds a few counts of this clonotype. The chain is built from TRBV20-1 and TRBJ2-3, with D tentatively TRBD2 (6 bases). The V end lost 6 bases, the J end lost 1 base, and 17 bases lay between the germline ends. There are 15 residues in the CDR3. Germline-derived CDR1 and CDR2 are DFQATT and SNEGSKA (reference sequence). The CDR3 protein is CSATWDSRGTDTQYF. As DNA, the CDR3 is TGCAGTGCAACCTGGGACTCCCGGGGCACAGATACGCAGTATTTT.

The chain combines TRBV29-1 with TRBJ2-5; D possibly corresponds to TRBD2 (5 bases). Trimming left V 4 bases short and J 2 bases short, with 8 bases between. This CDR3 spans 12 amino acids. In germline, CDR1 is SQVTM, CDR2 ANQGSEA. As DNA, the CDR3 is TGCAGCGTTGGAAGGAGGCAAGAGACCCAGTACTTC. It is translated as CSVGRRQETQYF.

This clonotype showed up many times. V gene TRBV5-4 combines with J gene TRBJ2-3; TRBD1 might be the D (7 bases). The CDR3 loop spans 15 amino acids. Germline CDR1 and CDR2: SGHNT and YYREEE (reference sequence). Trimming pared 0 bases from V and 1 base from J, leaving 9 bases between. CDR3 sequence reads: CASSLGGTGTDTQYF. CDR3 in DNA: TGTGCCAGCAGCTTGGGCGGGACAGGCACAGATACGCAGTATTTT.

This clonotype is a singleton in its sample. J is TRBJ1-1 and V is TRBV5-6; D gene unclear. V was shortened by 5 bases and J by 1 base, with 12 bases between the two germline ends. Germline assignment: CDR1 SGHDT and CDR2 YYEEEE. CDR3 length: 14 residues. The CDR3 protein is CASSKSRGNTEAFF. DNA of the CDR3: TGTGCCAGCAGTAAGAGTCGGGGGAACACTGAAGCTTTCTTT. The entire variable domain, with the rest obtained from reference TRBV5-6 and TRBJ1-1, is as follows: DAGVTQSPTHLIKTRGQQVTLRCSPKSGHDTVSWYQQALGQGPQFIFQYYEEEERQRGNFPDRFSGHQFPNYSSELNVNALLLGDSALYLCASSKSRGNTEAFFGQGTRLTVV.

The chain uses TRBV12-3 or TRBV12-4 and TRBJ2-2; possible D gene TRBD1, 6 bases. CDR3 length: 15 amino acids. V lost 5 bases and J lost 0, with 10 bases in between. The CDR3 nucleotides read TGTGCCAGCAGTCCGGGACACGCGAACACCGGGGAGCTGTTTTTT. Its protein product is CASSPGHANTGELFF.

This clonotype was counted a few times. This rearrangement joins TRBV20-1 to TRBJ2-7; 8 bases are a match to TRBD1. Germline CDR1 and CDR2: DFQATT and SNEGSKA (reference sequence). V shed 5 bases, J shed 5 bases, and the junction held 14 bases outside the gene matches. The CDR3 runs 15 residues. The DNA of the CDR3 is TGCAGTGCTCAGACTGGACAGGGCGCACGGCACGAGCAGTACTTC. It is translated as CSAQTGQGARHEQYF.

The genes are TRBV12-3 or TRBV12-4 and TRBJ2-1; 14 nucleotides agree with TRBD2. Trimming took 6 bases from V and 8 from J; bases not matched to a gene: 12. This CDR3 is built from 17 residues. The CDR3 DNA sequence: TGTGCCAGCAGCGCACACCCCGGGACTAGCGGGGGCCATGAGCAGTTCTTC. Its protein product is CASSAHPGTSGGHEQFF.